The clone carrying this T cell receptor (beta chain) was seen more than once but under ten times. The antigen remains undetermined. The data were obtained in a study of T cell responses to AZD1222 COVID-19 vaccine. Study background: The analysis combined second doses at about 4 or about 12 weeks.

Study-wide findings and caveats: CD4 TCRs linked to vaccination spanned spike, dominating at 160-218 and 743-854.

TCRdb's table, derived via immunoSEQ multiplex PCR, lists solely in-frame clones and lacks some. The sample shows approximately 150,000 clones, just over 90% of them seen only once. CDR1 MNHNS and CDR2 SASEGT come from the germline V gene. With 3 bases removed from V and 0 bases from J, the gap between germline ends came to 11 bases. This CDR3 comprises 15 residues. The clonotype comes from an adult in good health. V and J are TRBV6-1 and TRBJ1-1; no firm D call. The sequenced sample was peripheral blood, obtained on day 0 of AZD1222 vaccination. The CDR3 protein is CASSDHFGLNTEAFF. The CDR3 coding sequence is TGTGCCAGCAGTGATCATTTTGGGTTGAACACTGAAGCTTTCTTT.